These T cell receptor beta chains were read from a single sample in a study of radiotherapy plus CTLA-4 blockade in lung cancer. Method: immunoSEQ multiplex PCR; TCRdb's copy keeps in-frame clones and lacks some. The repertoire holds fewer than 100,000 clones, with about 84% as singletons. Material: peripheral blood, obtained from a patient treated with radiotherapy plus ipilimumab. The receptors shown here come from a human donor with non-small cell lung cancer who had stable disease on radiotherapy plus ipilimumab. Each CDR3 is given with its conserved first and last residue. The order of the fields is J gene, V gene, clone size, D gene, CDR3 protein, CDR3 DNA. The D gene is left open where the match is weak. Some rows mark clone size as missing; the rest say once, few, many or name a class of expanded clone.

TRBJ1-1 | TRBV28 | NA | NA | CASRVGGLNTEAFF | TGTGCCAGCAGAGTGGGGGGGCTAAACACTGAAGCTTTCTTT
TRBJ1-3 | TRBV9 | NA | NA | CASSPRTGNTIYF | TGTGCCAGCAGCCCCCGGACTGGAAACACCATATATTTT
TRBJ2-7 | TRBV10-1 | NA | TRBD1 | CASKNRDRGTGLGYEQYF | TGCGCCAGCAAGAACCGGGACAGGGGAACGGGGCTGGGCTACGAGCAGTACTTC
TRBJ2-7 | TRBV18 | once | NA | CASSRRPGDIDEQYF | TGTGCCAGCTCACGTCGGCCAGGGGACATCGACGAGCAGTACTTC
TRBJ2-7 | TRBV11-2 | NA | NA | CASSKGTYSYEQYF | TGTGCCAGCAGCAAGGGTACTTACTCCTACGAGCAGTACTTC
TRBJ2-1 | TRBV12-5 | NA | TRBD2 | CASGPGLADNEQFF | TGTGCTAGTGGCCCCGGACTAGCGGACAATGAGCAGTTCTTC
TRBJ1-2 | TRBV18 | NA | TRBD1 | CASFADRGNGYTF | TGTGCCAGCTTCGCGGACAGGGGGAATGGCTACACCTTC
TRBJ1-6 | TRBV19 | NA | TRBD1 | CASSIRSGGEYNSPLHF | TGTGCCAGTAGTATAAGGTCAGGGGGCGAATATAATTCACCCCTCCACTTT
TRBJ2-1 | TRBV11-2 | NA | NA | CASSQRWGRDEQFF | TGTGCCAGCAGTCAACGTTGGGGGCGGGATGAGCAGTTCTTC
TRBJ1-2 | TRBV2 | once | NA | CASRDINYGYTF | TGTGCCAGCCGGGACATTAACTATGGCTACACCTTC
TRBJ2-1 | TRBV18 | NA | NA | CASSGDASVYNEQFF | TGTGCCAGCTCCGGGGACGCGTCCGTGTACAATGAGCAGTTCTTC
TRBJ1-2 | TRBV28 | NA | NA | CASSPLTAYGYTF | TGTGCCAGCAGCCCCCTCACTGCCTATGGCTACACCTTC
TRBJ2-5 | TRBV28 | NA | NA | CASSLTETQYF | TGTGCCAGCAGTCTTACAGAGACCCAGTACTTC
TRBJ1-2 | TRBV5-1 | once | NA | CASSLLPSPEGGYTF | TGCGCCAGCAGCCTCCTCCCCTCGCCGGAAGGTGGCTACACCTTC
TRBJ2-5 | TRBV29-1 | NA | NA | CSVGARDQETQYF | TGCAGCGTTGGGGCAAGGGACCAAGAGACCCAGTACTTC
TRBJ2-7 | TRBV30 | NA | NA | CAWSATRRTYF | TGTGCCTGGAGCGCGACTAGGAGGACGTACTTC
TRBJ2-3 | TRBV9 | NA | NA | CASSVAVGTQYF | TGTGCCAGCAGCGTAGCGGTGGGTACGCAGTATTTT
TRBJ2-5 | TRBV27 | NA | TRBD2 | CASSLLTSGRKETQYF | TGTGCCAGCAGTTTACTGACTAGCGGGAGGAAAGAGACCCAGTACTTC
TRBJ2-7 | TRBV7-6 | NA | TRBD2 | CASRQTSGRTSEQYF | TGTGCCAGCAGACAGACTAGCGGGAGAACGAGCGAGCAGTACTTC
TRBJ2-7 | TRBV11-3 | NA | NA | CASSTTGGYEQYF | TGTGCCAGCAGCACGACAGGCGGCTACGAGCAGTACTTC
TRBJ1-1 | TRBV28 | NA | NA | CASKRTTRYTEAFF | TGTGCCAGCAAAAGGACCACCCGTTACACTGAAGCTTTCTTT
TRBJ2-1 | TRBV6-1 | few | NA | CASSERELYYNEQFF | TGTGCCAGCAGTGAAAGGGAACTCTACTACAATGAGCAGTTCTTC